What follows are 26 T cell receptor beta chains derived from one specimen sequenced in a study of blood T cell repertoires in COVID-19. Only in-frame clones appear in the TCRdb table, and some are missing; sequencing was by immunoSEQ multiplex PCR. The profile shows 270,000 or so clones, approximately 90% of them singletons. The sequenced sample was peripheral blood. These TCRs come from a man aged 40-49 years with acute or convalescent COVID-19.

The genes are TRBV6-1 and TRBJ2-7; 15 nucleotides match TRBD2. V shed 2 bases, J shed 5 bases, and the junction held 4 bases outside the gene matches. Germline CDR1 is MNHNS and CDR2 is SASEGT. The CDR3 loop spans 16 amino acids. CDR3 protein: CASSETRTSGGDEQYF. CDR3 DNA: TGTGCCAGCAGTGAAACTAGGACTAGCGGGGGGGACGAGCAGTACTTC.

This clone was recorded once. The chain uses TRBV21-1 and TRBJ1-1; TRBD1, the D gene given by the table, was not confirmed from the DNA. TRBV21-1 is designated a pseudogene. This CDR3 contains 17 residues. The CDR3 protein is CAREPGQTLFMNTEAFF. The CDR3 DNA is TGTGCCAGGGAACCGGGACAGACCTTATTCATGAACACTGAAGCTTTCTTT.

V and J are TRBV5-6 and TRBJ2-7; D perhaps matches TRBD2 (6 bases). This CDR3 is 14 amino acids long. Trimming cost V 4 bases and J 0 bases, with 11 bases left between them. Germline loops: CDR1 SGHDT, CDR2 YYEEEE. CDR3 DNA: TGTGCCAGCAGCCTGGGACTCCGCTCCTACGAGCAGTACTTC. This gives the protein CASSLGLRSYEQYF.

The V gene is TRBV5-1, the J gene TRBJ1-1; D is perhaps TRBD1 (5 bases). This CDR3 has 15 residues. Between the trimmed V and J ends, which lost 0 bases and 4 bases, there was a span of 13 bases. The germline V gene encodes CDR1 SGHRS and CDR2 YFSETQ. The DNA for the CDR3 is TGCGCCAGCAGCTTGGCCGGGGGACGGGGCACTGAAGCTTTCTTT. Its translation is CASSLAGGRGTEAFF.

CDR3 amino acids: CASSFRQGVYEQYF. The CDR3 DNA follows: TGCGCCAGCAGCTTTCGACAGGGAGTCTACGAGCAGTACTTC. The chain employs TRBV5-1 and TRBJ2-7; 7 positions match TRBD1. Per germline, CDR1 SGHRS and CDR2 YFSETQ. The CDR3 consists of 14 residues. Losses at the gene ends were 2 bases for V and 3 bases for J; bases not matched to a gene: 5.

CDR3 sequence reads: CAIGQNNSPLHF. CDR3 DNA: TGTGCCATCGGACAGAATAATTCACCCCTCCACTTT. The gene calls are TRBV10-3 and TRBJ1-6, with TRBD1 as a possible D gene (6 bases). The CDR3 is 12 residues long. V was pared by 8 bases and J by 5 bases, with 7 bases between. Germline CDR1 ENHRY, CDR2 SYGVKD.

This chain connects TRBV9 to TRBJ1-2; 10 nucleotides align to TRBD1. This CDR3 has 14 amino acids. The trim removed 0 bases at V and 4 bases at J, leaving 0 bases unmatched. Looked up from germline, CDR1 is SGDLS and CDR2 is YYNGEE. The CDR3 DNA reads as TGTGCCAGCAGCGTAGGGGACAGGGGCTATGGCTACACCTTC. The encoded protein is CASSVGDRGYGYTF.

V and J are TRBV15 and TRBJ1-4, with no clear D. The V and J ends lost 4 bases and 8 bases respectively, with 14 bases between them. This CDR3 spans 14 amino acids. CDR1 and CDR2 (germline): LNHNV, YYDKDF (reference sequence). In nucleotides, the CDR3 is TGTGCCACCAGCAATCGGAGGGAGGGCGAAAAACTGTTTTTT. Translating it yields CATSNRREGEKLFF.

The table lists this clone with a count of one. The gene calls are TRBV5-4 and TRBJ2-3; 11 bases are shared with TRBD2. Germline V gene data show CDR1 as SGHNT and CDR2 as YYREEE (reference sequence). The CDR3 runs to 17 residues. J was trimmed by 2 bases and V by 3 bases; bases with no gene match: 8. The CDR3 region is CASSWFASGGLTDTQYF. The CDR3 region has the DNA TGTGCCAGCAGCTGGTTCGCTAGCGGGGGGCTCACAGATACGCAGTATTTT.

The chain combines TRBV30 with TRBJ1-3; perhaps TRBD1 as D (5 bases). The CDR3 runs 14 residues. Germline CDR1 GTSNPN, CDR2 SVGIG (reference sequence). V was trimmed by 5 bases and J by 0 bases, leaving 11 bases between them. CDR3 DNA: TGTGCCTGGGGGGACTTTTCCTCTGGAAACACCATATATTTT. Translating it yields CAWGDFSSGNTIYF.

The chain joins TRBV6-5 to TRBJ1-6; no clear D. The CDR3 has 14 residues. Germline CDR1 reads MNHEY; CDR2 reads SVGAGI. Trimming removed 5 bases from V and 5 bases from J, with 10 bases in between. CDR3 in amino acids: CASSTGIHNSPLHF. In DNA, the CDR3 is TGTGCCAGCAGTACCGGGATTCATAATTCACCCCTCCACTTT.

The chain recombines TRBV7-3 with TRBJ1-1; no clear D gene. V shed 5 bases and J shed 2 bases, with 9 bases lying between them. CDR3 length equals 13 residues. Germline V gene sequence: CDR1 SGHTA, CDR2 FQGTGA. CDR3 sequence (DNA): TGTGCCAGCAGCCTCCCCCCCAACACTGAAGCTTTCTTT. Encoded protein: CASSLPPNTEAFF. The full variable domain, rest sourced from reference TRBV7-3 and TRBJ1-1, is GAGVSQTPSNKVTEKGKYVELRCDPISGHTALYWYRQSLGQGPEFLIYFQGTGAADDSGLPNDRFFAVRPEGSVSTLKIQRTERGDSAVYLCASSLPPNTEAFFGQGTRLTVV.

The CDR3 nucleotides are TGTGCCAGCAGCCCTGGACTAGCGGGGTATGAGCAGTTCTTC. Translated, it gives CASSPGLAGYEQFF. This rearrangement joins TRBV7-3 to TRBJ2-1, with TRBD2 identical over 12 bases. The CDR3 length is 14 residues. CDR1 SGHTA and CDR2 FQGTGA come from the germline V gene. V shed 5 bases, J shed 8 bases, and the junction held 4 bases outside the gene matches. Using reference TRBV7-3 and TRBJ2-1 for the parts outside the CDR3, the full variable domain is GAGVSQTPSNKVTEKGKYVELRCDPISGHTALYWYRQSLGQGPEFLIYFQGTGAADDSGLPNDRFFAVRPEGSVSTLKIQRTERGDSAVYLCASSPGLAGYEQFFGPGTRLTVL.

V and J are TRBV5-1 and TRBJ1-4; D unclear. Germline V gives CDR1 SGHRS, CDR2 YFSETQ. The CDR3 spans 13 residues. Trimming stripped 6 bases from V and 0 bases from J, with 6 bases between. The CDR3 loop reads CASTRATNEKLFF. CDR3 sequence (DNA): TGCGCCAGCACGAGAGCAACTAATGAAAAACTGTTTTTT.

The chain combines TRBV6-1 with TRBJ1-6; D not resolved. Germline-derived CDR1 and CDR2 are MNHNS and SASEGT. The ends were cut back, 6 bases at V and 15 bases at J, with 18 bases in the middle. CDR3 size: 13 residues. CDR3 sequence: CASRPESPRGLHF. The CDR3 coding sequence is TGTGCCAGCAGACCCGAATCTCCCCGAGGCCTCCACTTT.

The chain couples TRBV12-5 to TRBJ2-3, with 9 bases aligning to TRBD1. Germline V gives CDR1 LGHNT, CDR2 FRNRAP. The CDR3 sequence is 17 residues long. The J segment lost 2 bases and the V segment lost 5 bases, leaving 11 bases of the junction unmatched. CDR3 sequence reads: CASGRDRVTLNTDTQYF. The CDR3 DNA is TGTGCTAGTGGTCGGGACAGGGTTACACTTAACACAGATACGCAGTATTTT.

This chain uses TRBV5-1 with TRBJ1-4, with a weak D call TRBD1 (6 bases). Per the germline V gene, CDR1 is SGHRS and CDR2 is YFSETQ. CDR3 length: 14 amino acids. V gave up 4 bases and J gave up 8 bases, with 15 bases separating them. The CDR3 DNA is TGCGCCAGCAGCCTACAGGGAGTTTCCGAAAAACTGTTTTTT. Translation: CASSLQGVSEKLFF.

Here the CDR3 DNA reads TGTGCCAGTAGTATGGGTCTAGCGGGGCCCACCGGGGAGCTGTTTTTT. Amino acids: CASSMGLAGPTGELFF. This chain connects TRBV19 to TRBJ2-2; 9 positions match TRBD2. Germline-derived CDR1 and CDR2 are LNHDA and SQIVND (reference sequence). The CDR3 covers 16 residues. V shed 3 bases, J shed 4 bases, and the junction held 6 bases outside the gene matches.

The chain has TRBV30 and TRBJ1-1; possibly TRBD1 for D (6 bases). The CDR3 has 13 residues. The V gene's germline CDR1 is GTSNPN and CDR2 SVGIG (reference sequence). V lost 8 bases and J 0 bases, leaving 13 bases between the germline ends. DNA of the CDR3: TGTGCCACAAGAGCAGGGGTGAACACTGAAGCTTTCTTT. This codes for CATRAGVNTEAFF. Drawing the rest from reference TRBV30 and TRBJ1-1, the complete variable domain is SQTIHQWPATLVQPVGSPLSLECTVEGTSNPNLYWYRQAAGRGLQLLFYSVGIGQISSEVPQNLSASRPQDRQFILSSKKLLLSDSGFYLCATRAGVNTEAFFGQGTRLTVV.

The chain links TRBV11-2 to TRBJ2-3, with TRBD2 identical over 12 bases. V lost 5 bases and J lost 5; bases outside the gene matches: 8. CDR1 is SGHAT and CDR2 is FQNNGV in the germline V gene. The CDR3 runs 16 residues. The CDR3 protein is CASSPRASGGGDTQYF. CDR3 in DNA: TGTGCCAGCAGCCCCAGAGCTAGCGGGGGGGGAGATACGCAGTATTTT.

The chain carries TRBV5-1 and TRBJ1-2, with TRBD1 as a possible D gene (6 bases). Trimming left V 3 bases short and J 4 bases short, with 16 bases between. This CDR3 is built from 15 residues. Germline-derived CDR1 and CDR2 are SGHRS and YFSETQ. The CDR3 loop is CASSWGGGKGYGYTF. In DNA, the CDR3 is TGCGCCAGCAGCTGGGGGGGCGGAAAGGGCTATGGCTACACCTTC.

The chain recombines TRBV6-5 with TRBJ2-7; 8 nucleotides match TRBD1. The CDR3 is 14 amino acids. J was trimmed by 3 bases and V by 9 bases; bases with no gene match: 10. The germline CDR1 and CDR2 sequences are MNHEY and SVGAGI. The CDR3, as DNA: TGTGCCAGTGGGGTTTGGACAGGGAACTACGAGCAGTACTTC. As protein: CASGVWTGNYEQYF.

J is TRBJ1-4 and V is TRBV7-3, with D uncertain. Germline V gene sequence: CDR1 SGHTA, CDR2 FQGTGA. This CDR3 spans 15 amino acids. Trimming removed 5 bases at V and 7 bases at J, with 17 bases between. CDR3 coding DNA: TGTGCCAGCAGCCCCGGGATAAGGAAAGGTGAAAAACTGTTTTTT. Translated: CASSPGIRKGEKLFF. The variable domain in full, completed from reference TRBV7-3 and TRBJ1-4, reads GAGVSQTPSNKVTEKGKYVELRCDPISGHTALYWYRQSLGQGPEFLIYFQGTGAADDSGLPNDRFFAVRPEGSVSTLKIQRTERGDSAVYLCASSPGIRKGEKLFFGSGTQLSVL.

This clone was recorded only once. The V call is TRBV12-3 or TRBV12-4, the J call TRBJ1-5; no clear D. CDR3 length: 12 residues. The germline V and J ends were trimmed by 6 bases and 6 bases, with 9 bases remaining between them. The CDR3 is CASSDSLQPQHF. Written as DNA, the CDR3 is TGTGCCAGCAGCGACTCGCTTCAGCCCCAGCATTTT.

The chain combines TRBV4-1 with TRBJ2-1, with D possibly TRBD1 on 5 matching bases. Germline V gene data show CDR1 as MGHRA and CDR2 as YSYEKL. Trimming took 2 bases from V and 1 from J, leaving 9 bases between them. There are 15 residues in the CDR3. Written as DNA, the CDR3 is TGCGCCAGCAGCCAACAGGGTGCATCCTACAATGAGCAGTTCTTC. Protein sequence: CASSQQGASYNEQFF.

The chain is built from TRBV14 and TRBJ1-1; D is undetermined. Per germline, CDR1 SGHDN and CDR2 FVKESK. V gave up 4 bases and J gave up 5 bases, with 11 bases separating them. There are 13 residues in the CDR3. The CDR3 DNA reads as TGTGCCAGCAGCCCCCTAGGATGGACTGAAGCTTTCTTT. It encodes CASSPLGWTEAFF.